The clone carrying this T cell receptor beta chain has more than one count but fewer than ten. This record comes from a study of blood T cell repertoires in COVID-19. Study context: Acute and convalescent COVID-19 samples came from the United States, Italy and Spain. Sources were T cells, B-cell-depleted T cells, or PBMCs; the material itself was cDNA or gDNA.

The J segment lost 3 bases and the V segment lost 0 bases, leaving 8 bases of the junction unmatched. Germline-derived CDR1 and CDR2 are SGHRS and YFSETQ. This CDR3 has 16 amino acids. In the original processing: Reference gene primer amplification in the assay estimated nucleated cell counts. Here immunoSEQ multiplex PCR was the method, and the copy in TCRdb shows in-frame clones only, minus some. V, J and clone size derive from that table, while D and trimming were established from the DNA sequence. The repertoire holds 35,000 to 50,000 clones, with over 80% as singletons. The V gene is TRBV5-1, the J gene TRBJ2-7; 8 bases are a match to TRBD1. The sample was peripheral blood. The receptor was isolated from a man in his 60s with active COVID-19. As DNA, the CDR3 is TGCGCCAGCAGCTTGGCCTCGACAGGGGCATTCTACGAGCAGTACTTC. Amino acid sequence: CASSLASTGAFYEQYF.